This TCR beta chain was captured in a study of T cells in Graves' hyperthyroidism and ophthalmopathy. General observations from the study: Blood also contained most expanded thyroid clonotypes above 0.001. Model output signaled ophthalmopathy a median approximately 6 months ahead of onset.

RNA transcripts yielded amplified TCR beta CDR3 regions. TCR CDR3 regions were first amplified by RT-PCR with HTBI primers. Via MiXCR, TCRdb re-called the multiplex PCR reads, giving one row per CDR3 protein. This table has hundreds of thousands of distinct CDR3 sequences, approximately 40% appearing once. The V gene lost 1 base and the J gene lost 2 bases, with 12 bases spanning the gap. The CDR3 has 15 residues. Germline CDR1 reads SNHLY; CDR2 reads FYNNEI. It was uncontrolled infection, other autoimmune disease, pregnancy or lactation that excluded patients. About this clonotype: Its antigen is currently unknown.

This receptor was taken from a man younger than 35 with Graves' hyperthyroidism. The rearrangement uses TRBV2 and TRBJ2-7, with D maybe TRBD1 (5 bases). The sample taken for sequencing was blood. The CDR3 sequence: CASSEVAGPPYEQYF. The CDR3 bases are TGTGCCAGCAGTGAAGTGGCAGGGCCCCCCTACGAGCAGTACTTC.